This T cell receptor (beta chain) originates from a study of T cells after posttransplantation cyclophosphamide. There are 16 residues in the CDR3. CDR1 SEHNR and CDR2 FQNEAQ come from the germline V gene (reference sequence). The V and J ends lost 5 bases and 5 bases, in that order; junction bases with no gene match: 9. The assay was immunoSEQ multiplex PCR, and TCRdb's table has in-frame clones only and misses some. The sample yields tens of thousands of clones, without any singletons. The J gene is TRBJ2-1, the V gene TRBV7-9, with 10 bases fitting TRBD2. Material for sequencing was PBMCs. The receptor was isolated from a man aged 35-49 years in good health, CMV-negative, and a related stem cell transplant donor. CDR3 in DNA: TGTGCCAGCAGCCCGCGGGGACTAGCGAAGAACAATGAGCAGTTCTTC. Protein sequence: CASSPRGLAKNNEQFF. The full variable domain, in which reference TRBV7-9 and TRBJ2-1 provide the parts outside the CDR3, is DTGVSQNPRHKITKRGQNVTFRCDPISEHNRLYWYRQTLGQGPEFLTYFQNEAQLEKSRLLSDRFSAERPKGSFSTLEIQRTEQGDSAMYLCASSPRGLAKNNEQFFGPGTRLTVL.